The present T cell receptor (beta chain) was sequenced within a study of shared clonotypes between healthy human individuals. The CDR3 is 15 residues long. Per the germline V gene, CDR1 is MRHNA and CDR2 is SNTAGT. Losses at the gene ends were 11 bases for V and 4 bases for J; bases not matched to a gene: 16. As to this clone: The target antigen is unknown.

Study-wide points: In a few donors, approximately 5% of naive CD4 clonotypes appeared in common. Blood was the only sampled material, and tissue repertoires likely differ.

The data were produced by immunoSEQ multiplex PCR, yet TCRdb's version contains in-frame clones alone and is incomplete. The data show roughly 660,000 clones, 80% to 95% seen once. This receptor was taken from a man aged 18-30 years in good health. Some clones in this sample may be carry-over from other donors' samples. V gene TRBV6-4 combines with J gene TRBJ1-2; 7 bases match TRBD1. Sample: memory CD8+ T cells from PBMCs. Subset described: CD45RO+ cells pooled with CCR7-negative TemRA cells. The CDR3 here is CASKDRPDPGYGYTF. The CDR3 nucleotides read TGTGCCTCCAAGGACAGGCCCGATCCTGGCTATGGCTACACCTTC.